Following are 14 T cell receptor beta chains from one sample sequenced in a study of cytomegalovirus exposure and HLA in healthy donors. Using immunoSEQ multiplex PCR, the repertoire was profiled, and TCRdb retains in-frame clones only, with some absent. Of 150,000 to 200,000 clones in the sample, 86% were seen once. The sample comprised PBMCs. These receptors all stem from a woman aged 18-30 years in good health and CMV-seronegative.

CDR3 amino acids: CASSRGVQGPTDTQYF. The CDR3 DNA sequence: TGCGCCAGCAGCCGGGGGGTGCAGGGCCCCACAGATACGCAGTATTTT. This chain connects TRBV4-1 to TRBJ2-3; the D gene is possibly TRBD2 (6 bases). V lost 4 bases, J lost 2 bases, and 16 bases lay in between. Per germline, CDR1 MGHRA and CDR2 YSYEKL. The CDR3 loop spans 16 amino acids.

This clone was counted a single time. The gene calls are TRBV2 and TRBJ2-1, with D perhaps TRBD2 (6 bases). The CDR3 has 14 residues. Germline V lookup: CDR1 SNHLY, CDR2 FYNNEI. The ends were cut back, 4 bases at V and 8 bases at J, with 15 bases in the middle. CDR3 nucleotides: TGTGCCAGCAGTGTTTTGGGAGGCTCCCATGAGCAGTTCTTC. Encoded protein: CASSVLGGSHEQFF.

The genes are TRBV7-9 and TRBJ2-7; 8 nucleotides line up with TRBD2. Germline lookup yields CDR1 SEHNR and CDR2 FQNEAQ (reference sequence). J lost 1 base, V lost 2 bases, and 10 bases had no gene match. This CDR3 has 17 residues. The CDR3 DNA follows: TGTGCCAGCAGCTTAAAGCGTAGGCCTAGCGGGTCCTACGAGCAGTACTTC. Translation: CASSLKRRPSGSYEQYF.

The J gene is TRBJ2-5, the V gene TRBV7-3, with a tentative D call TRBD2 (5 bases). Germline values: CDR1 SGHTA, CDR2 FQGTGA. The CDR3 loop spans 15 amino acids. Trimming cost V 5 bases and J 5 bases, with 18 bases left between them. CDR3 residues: CASSPSGEPRETQYF. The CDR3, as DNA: TGTGCCAGCAGCCCCTCCGGGGAGCCGAGGGAGACCCAGTACTTC.

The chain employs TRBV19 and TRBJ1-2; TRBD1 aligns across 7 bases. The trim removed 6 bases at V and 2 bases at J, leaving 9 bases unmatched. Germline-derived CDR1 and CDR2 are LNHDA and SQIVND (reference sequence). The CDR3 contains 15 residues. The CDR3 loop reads CASRTYEGANYGYTF. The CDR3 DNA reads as TGTGCCAGTAGAACGTACGAGGGGGCGAACTATGGCTACACCTTC.

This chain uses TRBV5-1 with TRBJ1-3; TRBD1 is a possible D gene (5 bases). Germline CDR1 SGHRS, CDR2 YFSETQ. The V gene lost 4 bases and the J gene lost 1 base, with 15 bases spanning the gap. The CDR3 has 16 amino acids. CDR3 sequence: CASSIESPGSGNTIYF. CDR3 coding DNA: TGCGCCAGCAGCATAGAGAGCCCAGGGTCTGGAAACACCATATATTTT.

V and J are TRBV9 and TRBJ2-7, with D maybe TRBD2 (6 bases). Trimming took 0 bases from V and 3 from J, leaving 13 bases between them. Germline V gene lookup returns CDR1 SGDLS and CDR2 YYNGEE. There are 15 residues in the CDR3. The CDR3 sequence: CASSVGPGVNYEQYF. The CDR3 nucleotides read TGTGCCAGCAGCGTAGGCCCGGGGGTGAACTACGAGCAGTACTTC. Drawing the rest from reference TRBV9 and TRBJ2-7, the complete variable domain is DSGVTQTPKHLITATGQRVTLRCSPRSGDLSVYWYQQSLDQGLQFLIQYYNGEERAKGNILERFSAQQFPDLHSELNLSSLELGDSALYFCASSVGPGVNYEQYFGPGTRLTVT.

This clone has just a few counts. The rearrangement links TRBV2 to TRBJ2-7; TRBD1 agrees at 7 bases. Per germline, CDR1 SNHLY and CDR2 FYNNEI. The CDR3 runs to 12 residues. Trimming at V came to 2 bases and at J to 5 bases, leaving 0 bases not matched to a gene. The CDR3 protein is CASSETGDEQYF. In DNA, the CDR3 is TGTGCCAGCAGTGAAACAGGGGACGAGCAGTACTTC. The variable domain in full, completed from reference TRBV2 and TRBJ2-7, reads EPEVTQTPSHQVTQMGQEVILRCVPISNHLYFYWYRQILGQKVEFLVSFYNNEISEKSEIFDDQFSVERPDGSNFTLKIRSTKLEDSAMYFCASSETGDEQYFGPGTRLTVT.

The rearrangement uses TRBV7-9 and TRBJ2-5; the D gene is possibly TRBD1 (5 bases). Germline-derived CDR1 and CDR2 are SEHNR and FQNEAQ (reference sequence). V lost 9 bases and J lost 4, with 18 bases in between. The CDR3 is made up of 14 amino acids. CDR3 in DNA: TGTGCCAGGAGCCCCCCAGGGTTAGGAGAGACCCAGTACTTC. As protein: CARSPPGLGETQYF. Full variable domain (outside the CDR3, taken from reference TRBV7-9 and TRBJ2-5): DTGVSQNPRHKITKRGQNVTFRCDPISEHNRLYWYRQTLGQGPEFLTYFQNEAQLEKSRLLSDRFSAERPKGSFSTLEIQRTEQGDSAMYLCARSPPGLGETQYFGPGTRLLVL.

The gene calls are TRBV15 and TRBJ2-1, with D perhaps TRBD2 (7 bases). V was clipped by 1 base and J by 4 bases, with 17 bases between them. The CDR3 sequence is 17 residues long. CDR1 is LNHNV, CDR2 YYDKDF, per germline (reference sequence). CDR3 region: CATSRGGGSNLYNEQFF. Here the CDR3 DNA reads TGTGCCACCAGCAGAGGGGGGGGCTCCAATTTGTACAATGAGCAGTTCTTC.

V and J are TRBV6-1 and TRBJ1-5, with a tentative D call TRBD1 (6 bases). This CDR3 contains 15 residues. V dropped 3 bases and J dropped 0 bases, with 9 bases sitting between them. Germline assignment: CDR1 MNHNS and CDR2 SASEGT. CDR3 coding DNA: TGTGCCAGCAGTGAGTGGACAGATAGCAATCAGCCCCAGCATTTT. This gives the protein CASSEWTDSNQPQHF.

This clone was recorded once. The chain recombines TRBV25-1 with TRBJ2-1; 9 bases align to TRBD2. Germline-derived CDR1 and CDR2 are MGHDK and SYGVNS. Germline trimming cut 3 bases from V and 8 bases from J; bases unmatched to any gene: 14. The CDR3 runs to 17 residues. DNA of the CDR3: TGTGCCAGCAGTGATCGGGCGGGAGGGCCTCCCTGGGATGAGCAGTTCTTC. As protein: CASSDRAGGPPWDEQFF.

DNA of the CDR3: TGCGCCAGCAGCTTGGATGGTCATAGTTGGGGAGGTGACACTGAAGCTTTCTTT. This sequence encodes CASSLDGHSWGGDTEAFF. The V gene is TRBV5-1, the J gene TRBJ1-1, with D unclear. V was pared by 0 bases and J by 3 bases, with 21 bases between. The CDR3 is made up of 18 amino acids. Germline V gives CDR1 SGHRS, CDR2 YFSETQ.

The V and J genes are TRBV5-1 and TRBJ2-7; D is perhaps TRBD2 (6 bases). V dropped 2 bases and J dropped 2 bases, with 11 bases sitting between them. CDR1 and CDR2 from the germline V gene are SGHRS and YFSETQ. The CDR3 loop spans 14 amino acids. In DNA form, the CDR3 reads TGCGCCAGCAGCTTCGGGGGAGATACCTACGAGCAGTACTTC. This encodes CASSFGGDTYEQYF.